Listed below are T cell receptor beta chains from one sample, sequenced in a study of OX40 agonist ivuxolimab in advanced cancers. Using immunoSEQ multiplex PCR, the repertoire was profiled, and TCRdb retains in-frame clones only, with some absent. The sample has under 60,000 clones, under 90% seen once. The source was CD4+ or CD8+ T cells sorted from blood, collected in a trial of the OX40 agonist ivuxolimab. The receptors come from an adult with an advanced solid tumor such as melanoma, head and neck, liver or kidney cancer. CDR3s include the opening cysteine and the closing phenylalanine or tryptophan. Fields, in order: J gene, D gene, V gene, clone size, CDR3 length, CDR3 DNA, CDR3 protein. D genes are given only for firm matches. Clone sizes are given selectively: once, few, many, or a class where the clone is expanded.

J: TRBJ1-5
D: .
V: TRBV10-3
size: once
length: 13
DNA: TGTGCCATCAGACAGGAAAGCAATCAGCCCCAGCATTTT
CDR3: CAIRQESNQPQHF

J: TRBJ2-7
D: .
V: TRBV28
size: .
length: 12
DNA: TGTGCCAGCAACACAGGGTTTGGTGAGCAGTACTTC
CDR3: CASNTGFGEQYF

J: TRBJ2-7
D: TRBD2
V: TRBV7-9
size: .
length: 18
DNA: TGTGCCAGCAGCTTACCCACTACTAGCGGGAGGGCCTTCTACGAGCAGTACTTC
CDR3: CASSLPTTSGRAFYEQYF

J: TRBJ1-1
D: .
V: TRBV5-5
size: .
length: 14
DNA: TGTGCCAGCAGCTTGTTAACGGGGGGGACTGAAGCTTTCTTT
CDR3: CASSLLTGGTEAFF

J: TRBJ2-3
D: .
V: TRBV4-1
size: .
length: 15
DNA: TGTGCCAGCAGCGGCCGGGGGCTAGCGGCAGATACGCAGTATTTT
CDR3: CASSGRGLAADTQYF

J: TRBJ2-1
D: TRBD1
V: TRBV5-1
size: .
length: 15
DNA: TGCGCCAGCAGCTGGGCGGGACAGGAGAACAATGAGCAGTTCTTC
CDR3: CASSWAGQENNEQFF

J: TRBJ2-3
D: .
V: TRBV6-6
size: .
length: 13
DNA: TGTGCCTGCTCCGGGGCGGAGCAGGGTACGCAGTATTTT
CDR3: CACSGAEQGTQYF

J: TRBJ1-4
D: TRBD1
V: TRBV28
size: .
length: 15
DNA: TGTGCCAGCACCTTACCTGGACAGGGTAATGAAAAACTGTTTTTT
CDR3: CASTLPGQGNEKLFF

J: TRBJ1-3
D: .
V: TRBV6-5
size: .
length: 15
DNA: TGTGCCAGCAGTCCAGGGCGCGGCTCTGGAAACACCATATATTTT
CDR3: CASSPGRGSGNTIYF

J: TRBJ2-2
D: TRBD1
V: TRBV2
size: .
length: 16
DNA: TGTGCCAGCAGATCCCAGGGACAGCTGAACACCGGGGAGCTGTTTTTT
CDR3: CASRSQGQLNTGELFF

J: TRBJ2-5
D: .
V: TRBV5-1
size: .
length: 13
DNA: TGCGCCAGCAGCGAACAGTATCAAGAGACCCAGTACTTC
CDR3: CASSEQYQETQYF

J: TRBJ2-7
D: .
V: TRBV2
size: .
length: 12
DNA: TGTGCCAGCAGCGGGCAGGCCTACGAGCAGTACTTC
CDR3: CASSGQAYEQYF

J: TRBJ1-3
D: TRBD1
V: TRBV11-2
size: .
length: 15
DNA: TGTGCCAGCAGCTCAATACAGGGGTCAGGAAACACCATATATTTT
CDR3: CASSSIQGSGNTIYF

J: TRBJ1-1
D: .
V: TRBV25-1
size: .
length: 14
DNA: TGTGCCAGCAGTGAAAATGGGTGGGGCACTGAAGCTTTCTTT
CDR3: CASSENGWGTEAFF

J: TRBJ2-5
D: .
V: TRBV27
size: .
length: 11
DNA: TGTGCCAGCAGTAAACCGGGGCCCATGTACTTC
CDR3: CASSKPGPMYF

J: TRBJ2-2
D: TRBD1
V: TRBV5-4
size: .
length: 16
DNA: TGTGCCAGCAGCTCACCTGGGACAGCGAACACCGGGGAGCTGTTTTTT
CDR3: CASSSPGTANTGELFF

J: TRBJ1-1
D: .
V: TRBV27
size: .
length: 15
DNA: TGTGCCAGCAGCGGGCCGGGGATCGGTAAGACTGAAGCTTTCTTT
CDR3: CASSGPGIGKTEAFF

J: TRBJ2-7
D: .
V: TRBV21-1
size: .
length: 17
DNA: TGTGCCAGCAGCCAAGCGGGGGGCTCCAGCCTCTTATACGAGCAGTACTTC
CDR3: CASSQAGGSSLLYEQYF

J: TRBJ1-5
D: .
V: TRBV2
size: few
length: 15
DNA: TGTGCCAGCAGTGAAGCGCTTCTTCCCGGACAGCCCCAGCATTTT
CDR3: CASSEALLPGQPQHF

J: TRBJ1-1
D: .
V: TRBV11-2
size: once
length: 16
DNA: TGTGCCAGCAGCTTAGAATGGGGCCAAATGAACACTGAAGCTTTCTTT
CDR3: CASSLEWGQMNTEAFF

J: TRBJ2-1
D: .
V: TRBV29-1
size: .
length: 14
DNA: TGCAGCCTCATGGGGGTGGGCCCCTACAATGAGCAGTTCTTC
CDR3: CSLMGVGPYNEQFF

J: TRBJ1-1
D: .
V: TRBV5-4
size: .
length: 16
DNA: TGTGCCAGCAGCTTGGACGACCCGCCGCTAAACACTGAAGCTTTCTTT
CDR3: CASSLDDPPLNTEAFF

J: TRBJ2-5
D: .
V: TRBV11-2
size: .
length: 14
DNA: TGTGCCAGCAGCTGGAGGGGTGGACAAGAGACCCAGTACTTC
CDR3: CASSWRGGQETQYF

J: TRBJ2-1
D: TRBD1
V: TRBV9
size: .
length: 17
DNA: TGTGCCAGCAGCGTCGGGACAGGGCCCCGAAGGGGAGATGAGCAGTTCTTC
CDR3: CASSVGTGPRRGDEQFF

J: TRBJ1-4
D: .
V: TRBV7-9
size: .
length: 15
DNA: TGTGCCAGCAGCTTAGAAGGGGCCAGGAATGAAAAACTGTTTTTT
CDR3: CASSLEGARNEKLFF

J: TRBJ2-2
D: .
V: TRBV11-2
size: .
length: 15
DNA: TGTGCCAGCAGCTCCAGGGACTCCTACACCGGGGAGCTGTTTTTT
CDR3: CASSSRDSYTGELFF

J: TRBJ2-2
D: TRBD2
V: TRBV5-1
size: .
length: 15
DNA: TGCGCCAGCCGGACTAGCGGGGGACTCGGCGGGGAGCTGTTTTTT
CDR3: CASRTSGGLGGELFF

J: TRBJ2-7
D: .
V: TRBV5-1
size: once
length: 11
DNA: TGCGCCAGCGGGGCTGGGTACGAGCAGTACTTC
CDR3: CASGAGYEQYF

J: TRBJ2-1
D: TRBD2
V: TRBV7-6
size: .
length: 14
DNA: TGTGCCAGCAGCTTATCTCTAGCGGGTTATGAGCAGTTCTTC
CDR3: CASSLSLAGYEQFF

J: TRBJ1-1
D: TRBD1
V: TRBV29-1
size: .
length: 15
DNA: TGCAGCGTTGAGGGGACAGGGGGTGTTAACACTGAAGCTTTCTTT
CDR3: CSVEGTGGVNTEAFF

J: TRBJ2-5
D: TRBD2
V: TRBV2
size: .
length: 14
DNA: TGTGCCAGCCTCATCTCCGGGACTAGCGAGACCCAGTACTTC
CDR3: CASLISGTSETQYF

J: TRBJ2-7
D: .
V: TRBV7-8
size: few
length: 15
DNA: TGTGCCAGCAGCCCTTTGGGCGGGAACTCCTACGAGCAGTACTTC
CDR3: CASSPLGGNSYEQYF

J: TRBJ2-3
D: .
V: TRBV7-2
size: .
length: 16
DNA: TGTGCCAGCAGCCCTAACCCAGGGATAGGTACAGATACGCAGTATTTT
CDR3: CASSPNPGIGTDTQYF

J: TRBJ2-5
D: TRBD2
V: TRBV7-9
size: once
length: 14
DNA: TGTGCCAGCGGTCTAGCGGGAGTACAAGAGACCCAGTACTTC
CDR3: CASGLAGVQETQYF

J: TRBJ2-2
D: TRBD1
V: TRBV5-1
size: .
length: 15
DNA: TGCGCCAGCAGCCCCCGAGGACAGGGTCCCGGGGAGCTGTTTTTT
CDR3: CASSPRGQGPGELFF

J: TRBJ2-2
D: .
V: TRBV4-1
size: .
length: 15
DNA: TGCGCCAGCAGCCCCGAGGGTAGTAACACCGGGGAGCTGTTTTTT
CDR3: CASSPEGSNTGELFF

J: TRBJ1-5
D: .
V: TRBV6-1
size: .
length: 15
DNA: TGTGCCAGCAGTGAAGTCGGGGTGGGCAATCAGCCCCAGCATTTT
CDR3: CASSEVGVGNQPQHF

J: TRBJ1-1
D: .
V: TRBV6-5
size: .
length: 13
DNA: TGTGCCAGCAGTTACTCATCCCTTGGTGAAGCTTTCTTT
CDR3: CASSYSSLGEAFF

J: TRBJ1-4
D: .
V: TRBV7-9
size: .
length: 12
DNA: TGTGCCAGCAGCTTATCATATGAAAAACTGTTTTTT
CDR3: CASSLSYEKLFF

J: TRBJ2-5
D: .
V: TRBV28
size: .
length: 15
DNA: TGTGCCAGCAGTCCCCAGGGTGAGGCGGAAGAGACCCAGTACTTC
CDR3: CASSPQGEAEETQYF

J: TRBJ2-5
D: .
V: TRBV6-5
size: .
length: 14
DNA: TGTGCCAGCAGTTACCAGAGTAGTAGGGGGACCCAGTACTTC
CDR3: CASSYQSSRGTQYF

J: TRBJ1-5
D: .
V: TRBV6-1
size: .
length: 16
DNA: TGTGCCAGCAGGGAACAGGGAATGGGCTACAATCAGCCCCAGCATTTT
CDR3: CASREQGMGYNQPQHF